This TCR beta chain appears in the sequencing data of a study of T-cell memory formation after mild COVID-19. TCRdb reanalysed the 5' RACE reads using MiXCR and keeps one entry per CDR3 protein. The sample lists some 68,000 distinct CDR3 sequences, approximately 16% occurring once. Germline CDR1 reads MNHNS; CDR2 reads SASEGT. Trimming took 3 bases from V and 1 from J, leaving 6 bases between them. The CDR3 totals 13 residues. The sample was PBMCs or a T cell subset sorted from them (not recorded which). This sequence originates from an adult woman who had mild COVID-19 (a few samples of this study predate the infection). Cell type and time point are not known. The chain has TRBV6-1 and TRBJ1-1; D is unclear. The CDR3 bases are TGTGCCAGCAGTGAGAGGTGGAACACTGAAGCTTTCTTT. This sequence encodes CASSERWNTEAFF.